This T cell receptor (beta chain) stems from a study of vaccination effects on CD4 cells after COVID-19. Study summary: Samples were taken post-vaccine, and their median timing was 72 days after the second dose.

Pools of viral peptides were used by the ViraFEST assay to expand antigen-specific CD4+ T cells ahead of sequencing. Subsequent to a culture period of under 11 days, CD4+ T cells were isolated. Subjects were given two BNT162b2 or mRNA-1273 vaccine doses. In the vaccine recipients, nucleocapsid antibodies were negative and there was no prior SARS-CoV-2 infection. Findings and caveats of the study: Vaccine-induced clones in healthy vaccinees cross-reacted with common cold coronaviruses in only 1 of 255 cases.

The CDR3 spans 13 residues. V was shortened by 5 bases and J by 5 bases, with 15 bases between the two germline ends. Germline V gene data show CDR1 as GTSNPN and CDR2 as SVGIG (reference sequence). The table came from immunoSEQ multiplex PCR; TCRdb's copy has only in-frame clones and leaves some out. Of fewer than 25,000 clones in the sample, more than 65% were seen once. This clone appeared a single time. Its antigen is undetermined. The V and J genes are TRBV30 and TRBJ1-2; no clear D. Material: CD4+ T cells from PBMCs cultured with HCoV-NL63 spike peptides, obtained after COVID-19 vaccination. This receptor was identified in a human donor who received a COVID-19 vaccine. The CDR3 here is CAWSTGLTYGYTF. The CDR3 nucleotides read TGTGCCTGGTCGACGGGATTAACTTATGGCTACACCTTC.